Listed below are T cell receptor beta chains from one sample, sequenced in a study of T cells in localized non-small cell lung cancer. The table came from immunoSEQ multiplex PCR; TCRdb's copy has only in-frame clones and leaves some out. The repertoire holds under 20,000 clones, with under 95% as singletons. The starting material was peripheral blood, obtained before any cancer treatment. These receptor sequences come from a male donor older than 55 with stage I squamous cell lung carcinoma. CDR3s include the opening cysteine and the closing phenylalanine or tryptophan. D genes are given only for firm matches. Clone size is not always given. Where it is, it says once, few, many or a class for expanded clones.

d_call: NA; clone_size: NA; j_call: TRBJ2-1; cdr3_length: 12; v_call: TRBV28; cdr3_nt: TGTGCCAGCAGTTTAGACCGCAATGAGCAGTTCTTC; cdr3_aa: CASSLDRNEQFF
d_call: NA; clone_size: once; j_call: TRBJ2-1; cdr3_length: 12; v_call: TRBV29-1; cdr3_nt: TGCAGCGTTGGGCAGACCGGTAATGAGCAGTTCTTC; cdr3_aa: CSVGQTGNEQFF
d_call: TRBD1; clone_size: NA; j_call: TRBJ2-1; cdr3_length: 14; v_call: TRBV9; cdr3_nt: TGTGCCAGCAGCTTGGGGACAGGGTCGCTTGAGCAGTTCTTC; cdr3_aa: CASSLGTGSLEQFF
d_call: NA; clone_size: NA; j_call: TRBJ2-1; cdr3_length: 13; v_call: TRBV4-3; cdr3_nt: TGCGCCAGCAGACAAGATTGGGGGGATGAGCAGTTCTTC; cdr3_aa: CASRQDWGDEQFF
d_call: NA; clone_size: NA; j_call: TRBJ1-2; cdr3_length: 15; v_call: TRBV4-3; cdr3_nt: TGCGCCAGCAGCCAAGTGGGGGGCGCGGGCTATGGCTACACCTTC; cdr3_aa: CASSQVGGAGYGYTF
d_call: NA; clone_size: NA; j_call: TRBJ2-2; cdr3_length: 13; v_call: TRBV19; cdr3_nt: TGTGCCAGTAGTATAATGGGCACCGGGGAGCTGTTTTTT; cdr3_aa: CASSIMGTGELFF
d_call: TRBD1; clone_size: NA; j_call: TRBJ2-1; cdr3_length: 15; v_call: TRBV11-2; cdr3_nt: TGTGCCAGCAGCCTCGACAGGGATTTTTACAATGAGCAGTTCTTC; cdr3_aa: CASSLDRDFYNEQFF
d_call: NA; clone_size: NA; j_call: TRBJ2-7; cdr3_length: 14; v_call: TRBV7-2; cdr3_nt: TGTGCCAGCAGCCCGTTTTGGGGGTCCTACGAGCAGTACTTC; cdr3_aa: CASSPFWGSYEQYF
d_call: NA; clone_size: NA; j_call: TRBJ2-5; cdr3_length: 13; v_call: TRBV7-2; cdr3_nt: TGTGCCAGCAGCTGGGGAGGAGAAGAGACCCAGTACTTC; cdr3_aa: CASSWGGEETQYF
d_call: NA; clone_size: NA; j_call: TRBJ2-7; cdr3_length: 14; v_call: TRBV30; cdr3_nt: TGTGCCTGGAGTTGGGGGGACACATCCTACGAGCAGTACTTC; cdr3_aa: CAWSWGDTSYEQYF
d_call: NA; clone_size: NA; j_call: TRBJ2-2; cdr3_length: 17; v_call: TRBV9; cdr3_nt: TGTGCCAGCAGCGAAACTTCCGGGACGGAGGCCACCGGGGAGCTGTTTTTT; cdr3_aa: CASSETSGTEATGELFF
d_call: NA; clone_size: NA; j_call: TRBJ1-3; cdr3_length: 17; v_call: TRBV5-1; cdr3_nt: TGCGCCAGCAGCCCCCAGGGGTCAGGGATCTCTGGAAACACCATATATTTT; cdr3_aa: CASSPQGSGISGNTIYF
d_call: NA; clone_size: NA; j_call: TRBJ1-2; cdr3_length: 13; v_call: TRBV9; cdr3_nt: TGTGCCAGCAGCCCTGTTAGGGCTTACGGCTACACCTTC; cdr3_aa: CASSPVRAYGYTF
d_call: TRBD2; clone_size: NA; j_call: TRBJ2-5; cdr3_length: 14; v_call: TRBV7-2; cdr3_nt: TGTGCCAGCAGCTTAGTGCGGGAGGGAGAGACCCAGTACTTC; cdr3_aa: CASSLVREGETQYF
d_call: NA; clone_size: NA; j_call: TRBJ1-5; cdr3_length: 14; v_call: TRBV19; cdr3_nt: TGTGCCAGTAGCAAAGACGCTATGAATCAGCCCCAGCATTTT; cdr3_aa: CASSKDAMNQPQHF
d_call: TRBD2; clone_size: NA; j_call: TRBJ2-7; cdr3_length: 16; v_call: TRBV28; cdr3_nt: TGTGCCATCAGGAACTCTCTAGCGGCCAGTTCCTACGAGCAGTACTTC; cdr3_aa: CAIRNSLAASSYEQYF
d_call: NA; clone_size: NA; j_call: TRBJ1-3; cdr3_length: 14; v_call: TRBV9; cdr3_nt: TGTGCCAGCAGCGGAGGGGGAACTGGAAACACCATATATTTT; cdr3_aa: CASSGGGTGNTIYF
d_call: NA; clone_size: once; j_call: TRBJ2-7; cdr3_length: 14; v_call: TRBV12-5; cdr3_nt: TGTGCTAGTGGTTTGTTGGGTTTCTCCTACGAGCAGTACTTC; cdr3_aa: CASGLLGFSYEQYF
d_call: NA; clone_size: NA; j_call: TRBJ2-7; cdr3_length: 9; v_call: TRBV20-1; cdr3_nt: TGCAGTGCTAGAGCCGAGCAGTACTTC; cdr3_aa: CSARAEQYF
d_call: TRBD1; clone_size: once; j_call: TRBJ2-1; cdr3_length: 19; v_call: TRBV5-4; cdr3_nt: TGTGCCAGCAGCCCGGAACAGGGGGCTTGGCAACGAGGACGTGATGAGCAGTTCTTC; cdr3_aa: CASSPEQGAWQRGRDEQFF
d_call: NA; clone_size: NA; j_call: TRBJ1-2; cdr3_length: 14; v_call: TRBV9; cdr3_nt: TGTGCCAGCAGCCCCACGAAGAGTAACTATGGCTACACCTTC; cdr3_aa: CASSPTKSNYGYTF
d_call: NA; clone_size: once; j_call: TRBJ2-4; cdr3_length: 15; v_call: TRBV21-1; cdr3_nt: TGTGCCAGCAGCCCCCCGGGGGTGGCCAAAAACATTCAGTACTTC; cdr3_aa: CASSPPGVAKNIQYF
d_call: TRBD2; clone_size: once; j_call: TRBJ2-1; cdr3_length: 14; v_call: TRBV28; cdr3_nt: TGTGCCAGCAGTCCGGGACTAGCGGGGTGGGAGCAGTTCTTC; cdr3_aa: CASSPGLAGWEQFF
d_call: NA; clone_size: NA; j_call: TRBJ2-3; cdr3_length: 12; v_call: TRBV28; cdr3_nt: TGTGCCAGCACGACTAACACAGATACGCAGTATTTT; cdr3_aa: CASTTNTDTQYF
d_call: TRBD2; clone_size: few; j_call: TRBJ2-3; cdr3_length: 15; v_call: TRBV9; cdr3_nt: TGTGCCAGCAGCGTATCCAGCGGGAGTCAGGATACGCAGTATTTT; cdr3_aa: CASSVSSGSQDTQYF
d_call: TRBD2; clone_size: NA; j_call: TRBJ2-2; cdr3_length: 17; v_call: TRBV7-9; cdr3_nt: TGTGCCAGCAGCTTCCCGGGAGGGCAGTCGAACACCGGGGAGCTGTTTTTT; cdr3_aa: CASSFPGGQSNTGELFF
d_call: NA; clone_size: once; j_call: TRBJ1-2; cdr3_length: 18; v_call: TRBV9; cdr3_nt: TGTGCCAGCAGCGTAGGAGGCACGGGGCGCCAGAATTGGGATGGCTACACCTTC; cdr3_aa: CASSVGGTGRQNWDGYTF
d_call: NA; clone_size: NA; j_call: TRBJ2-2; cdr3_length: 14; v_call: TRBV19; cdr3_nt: TGTGCCAGTTCAGGGGGGCCGAACACCGGGGAGCTGTTTTTT; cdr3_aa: CASSGGPNTGELFF
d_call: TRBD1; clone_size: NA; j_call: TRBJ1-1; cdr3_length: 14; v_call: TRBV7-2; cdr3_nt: TGTGCCAGCAGCTTTGGGGGACAGGTCGCCGAAGCTTTCTTT; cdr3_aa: CASSFGGQVAEAFF
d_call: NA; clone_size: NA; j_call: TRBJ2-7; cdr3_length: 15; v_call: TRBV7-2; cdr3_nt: TGTGCCAGCAGCTTTGTGTCGGGAGATCGCTACGAGCAGTACTTC; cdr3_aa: CASSFVSGDRYEQYF
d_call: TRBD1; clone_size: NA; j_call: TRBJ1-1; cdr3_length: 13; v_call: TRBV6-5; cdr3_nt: TGTGCCAGCAGAGGACAGGGCGGCACTGAAGCTTTCTTT; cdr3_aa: CASRGQGGTEAFF
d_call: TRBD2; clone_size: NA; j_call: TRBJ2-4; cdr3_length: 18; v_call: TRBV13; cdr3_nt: TGTGCCAGCAGCTCCCTGGGACTAGCGGGACCGGACAAAAACATTCAGTACTTC; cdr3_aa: CASSSLGLAGPDKNIQYF
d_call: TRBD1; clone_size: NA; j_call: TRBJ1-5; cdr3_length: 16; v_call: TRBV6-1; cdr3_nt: TGTGCCAGCAGTGCCTCCGGGACAGCCCTTTATCAGCCCCAGCATTTT; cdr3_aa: CASSASGTALYQPQHF
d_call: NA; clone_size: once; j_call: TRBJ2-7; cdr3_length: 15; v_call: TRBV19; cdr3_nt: TGTGCCAGTAGTATTGGTGGAGGGGGGGATTACGAGCAGTACTTC; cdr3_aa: CASSIGGGGDYEQYF
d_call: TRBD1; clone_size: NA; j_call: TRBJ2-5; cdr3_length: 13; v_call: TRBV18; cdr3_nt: TGTGCCAGCTCACCTTCAGGGGGAGAGACCCAGTACTTC; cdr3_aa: CASSPSGGETQYF
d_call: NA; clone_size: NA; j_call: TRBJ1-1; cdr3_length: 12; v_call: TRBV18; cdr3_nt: TGTGCCAGCTCACCGCAAGGGGAGGTAGCTTTCTTT; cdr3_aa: CASSPQGEVAFF
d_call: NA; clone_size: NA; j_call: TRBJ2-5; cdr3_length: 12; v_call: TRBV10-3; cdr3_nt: TGTGCCATCAGTGGCGGGGACGAGACCCAGTACTTC; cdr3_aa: CAISGGDETQYF
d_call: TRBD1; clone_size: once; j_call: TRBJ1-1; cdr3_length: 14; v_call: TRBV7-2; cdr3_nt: TGTGCCAGCAGCCAAAGACAGGGGAACACTGAAGCTTTCTTT; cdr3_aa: CASSQRQGNTEAFF
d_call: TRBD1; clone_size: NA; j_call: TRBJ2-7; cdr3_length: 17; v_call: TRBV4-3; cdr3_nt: TGCGCCAGCAGCCAAGAGAGATACGGACAGGGGGTTTACGAGCAGTACTTC; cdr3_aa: CASSQERYGQGVYEQYF